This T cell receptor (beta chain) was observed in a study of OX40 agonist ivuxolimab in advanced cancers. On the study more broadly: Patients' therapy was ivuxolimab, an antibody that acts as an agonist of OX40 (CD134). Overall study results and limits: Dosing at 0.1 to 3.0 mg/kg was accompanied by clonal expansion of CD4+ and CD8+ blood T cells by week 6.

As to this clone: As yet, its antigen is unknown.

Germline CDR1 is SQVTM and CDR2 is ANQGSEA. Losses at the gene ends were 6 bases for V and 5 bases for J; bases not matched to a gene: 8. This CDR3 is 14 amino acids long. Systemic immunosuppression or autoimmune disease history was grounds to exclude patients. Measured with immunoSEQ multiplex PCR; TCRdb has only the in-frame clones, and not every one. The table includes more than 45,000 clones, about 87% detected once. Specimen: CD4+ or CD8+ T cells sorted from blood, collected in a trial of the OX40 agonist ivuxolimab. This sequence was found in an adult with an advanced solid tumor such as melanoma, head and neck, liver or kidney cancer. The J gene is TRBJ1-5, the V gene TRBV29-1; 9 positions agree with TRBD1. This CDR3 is CSVVQGASDQPQHF. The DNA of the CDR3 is TGCAGCGTCGTACAGGGGGCTTCGGATCAGCCCCAGCATTTT.